Following are 10 T cell receptor beta chains from one sample sequenced in a study of technical replicates of blood from a few donors. Sequencing used immunoSEQ multiplex PCR; TCRdb keeps in-frame clones, though not all of them. Among about 75,000 clones listed, roughly 90% were seen once. The sample comprised T cells isolated from PBMCs. The receptors come from a human donor in good health.

This chain joins TRBV2 and TRBJ1-2; D is possibly TRBD1 (6 bases). The CDR3 is made up of 12 amino acids. Germline CDR1 SNHLY, CDR2 FYNNEI. The ends were cut back, 9 bases at V and 10 bases at J, with 18 bases in the middle. The CDR3 DNA follows: TGTGCCAGTCGACGGGGACAACTTGTCTACACCTTC. The encoded protein is CASRRGQLVYTF. Filled out from reference TRBV2 and TRBJ1-2, the complete variable domain reads EPEVTQTPSHQVTQMGQEVILRCVPISNHLYFYWYRQILGQKVEFLVSFYNNEISEKSEIFDDQFSVERPDGSNFTLKIRSTKLEDSAMYFCASRRGQLVYTFGSGTRLTVV.

The chain recombines TRBV9 with TRBJ2-1; TRBD2 matches at 11 bases. Losses at the gene ends were 0 bases for V and 7 bases for J; bases not matched to a gene: 9. CDR3 length: 17 amino acids. Germline CDR1 reads SGDLS; CDR2 reads YYNGEE. CDR3 loop: CASSVAVGSGRENEQFF. The DNA for the CDR3 is TGTGCCAGCAGCGTAGCAGTAGGTAGCGGGAGGGAGAATGAGCAGTTCTTC.

V and J are TRBV30 and TRBJ1-2; tentative D call: TRBD1 (5 bases). Germline V CDR1 and CDR2: GTSNPN, SVGIG (reference sequence). Trimming cost V 3 bases and J 8 bases, with 16 bases left between them. The length of the CDR3 is 13 residues. The CDR3 coding sequence is TGTGCCTGGAGAGGGGCAGCCCACGGGGGCTACACCTTC. Translated: CAWRGAAHGGYTF.

The chain is built from TRBV19 and TRBJ2-3, with TRBD2 identical over 8 bases. In germline, CDR1 is LNHDA, CDR2 SQIVND (reference sequence). The CDR3 spans 16 residues. The junction had 5 bases not matched to a gene; V was cut back by 3 bases and J by 0 bases. DNA for the CDR3: TGTGCCAGTAGTATGGGACTAGGCTTTAGCACAGATACGCAGTATTTT. It encodes CASSMGLGFSTDTQYF.

The chain combines TRBV7-8 with TRBJ1-1; TRBD1 agrees at 7 bases. V trimming: 5 bases; J trimming: 1 base; junction bases outside the gene matches: 7. The CDR3 covers 15 residues. Germline V gene lookup returns CDR1 SGHVS and CDR2 FQNEAQ. CDR3 region: CASSQLTGWNTEAFF. For the CDR3, the DNA is TGTGCCAGCAGCCAACTGACAGGGTGGAACACTGAAGCTTTCTTT.

V gene TRBV4-1 combines with J gene TRBJ2-7; 8 bases are a match to TRBD2. Germline V gives CDR1 MGHRA, CDR2 YSYEKL. With 4 bases clipped from V and 4 bases from J, the junction kept 12 bases outside the gene matches. This CDR3 region has 16 residues. The CDR3 sequence: CASSRDPSGRRYEQYF. In DNA form, the CDR3 reads TGCGCCAGCAGCCGAGACCCGAGCGGGAGAAGGTACGAGCAGTACTTC.

V and J are TRBV11-3 and TRBJ2-1, with a weak D call TRBD1 (6 bases). CDR3 length equals 15 residues. In germline, CDR1 is SGHNT, CDR2 YENEEA. Trimming cost V 0 bases and J 4 bases, with 10 bases left between them. The CDR3 nucleotides are TGTGCCAGCAGCTTAGAATTACAGGGATACAATGAGCAGTTCTTC. Protein: CASSLELQGYNEQFF. The complete variable domain, with remaining parts taken from reference TRBV11-3 and TRBJ2-1, reads EAGVVQSPRYKIIEKKQPVAFWCNPISGHNTLYWYLQNLGQGPELLIRYENEEAVDDSQLPKDRFSAERLKGVDSTLKIQPAELGDSAVYLCASSLELQGYNEQFFGPGTRLTVL.

The J gene is TRBJ2-2, the V gene TRBV27; a possible D gene is TRBD2 (5 bases). Germline V lookup: CDR1 MNHEY, CDR2 SMNVEV (reference sequence). V dropped 5 bases and J dropped 1 base, with 14 bases sitting between them. The CDR3 runs to 16 residues. The CDR3 sequence: CASSPLLRENTGELFF. The CDR3 nucleotides are TGTGCCAGCAGTCCCCTCCTTCGGGAGAACACCGGGGAGCTGTTTTTT.

The CDR3 reads CASSLDRGVEQYF. CDR3 sequence (DNA): TGTGCCAGCAGCCTCGACAGGGGCGTCGAGCAGTACTTC. The chain employs TRBV9 and TRBJ2-7, with TRBD1 matching 8 bases. Per the germline V gene, CDR1 is SGDLS and CDR2 is YYNGEE. V gave up 4 bases and J gave up 6 bases; unmatched junction bases: 6. The CDR3 totals 13 residues.

The CDR3 DNA reads TGTGCCTGGAGTGGCGACAGGGATCAGCCCCAGCATTTT. Protein sequence: CAWSGDRDQPQHF. The genes are TRBV30 and TRBJ1-5, with TRBD1 identical over 7 bases. Per germline, CDR1 GTSNPN and CDR2 SVGIG (reference sequence). Germline trimming cut 1 base from V and 5 bases from J; bases unmatched to any gene: 2. The CDR3 runs to 13 residues. The whole variable domain, filled in from reference TRBV30 and TRBJ1-5, reads SQTIHQWPATLVQPVGSPLSLECTVEGTSNPNLYWYRQAAGRGLQLLFYSVGIGQISSEVPQNLSASRPQDRQFILSSKKLLLSDSGFYLCAWSGDRDQPQHFGDGTRLSIL.